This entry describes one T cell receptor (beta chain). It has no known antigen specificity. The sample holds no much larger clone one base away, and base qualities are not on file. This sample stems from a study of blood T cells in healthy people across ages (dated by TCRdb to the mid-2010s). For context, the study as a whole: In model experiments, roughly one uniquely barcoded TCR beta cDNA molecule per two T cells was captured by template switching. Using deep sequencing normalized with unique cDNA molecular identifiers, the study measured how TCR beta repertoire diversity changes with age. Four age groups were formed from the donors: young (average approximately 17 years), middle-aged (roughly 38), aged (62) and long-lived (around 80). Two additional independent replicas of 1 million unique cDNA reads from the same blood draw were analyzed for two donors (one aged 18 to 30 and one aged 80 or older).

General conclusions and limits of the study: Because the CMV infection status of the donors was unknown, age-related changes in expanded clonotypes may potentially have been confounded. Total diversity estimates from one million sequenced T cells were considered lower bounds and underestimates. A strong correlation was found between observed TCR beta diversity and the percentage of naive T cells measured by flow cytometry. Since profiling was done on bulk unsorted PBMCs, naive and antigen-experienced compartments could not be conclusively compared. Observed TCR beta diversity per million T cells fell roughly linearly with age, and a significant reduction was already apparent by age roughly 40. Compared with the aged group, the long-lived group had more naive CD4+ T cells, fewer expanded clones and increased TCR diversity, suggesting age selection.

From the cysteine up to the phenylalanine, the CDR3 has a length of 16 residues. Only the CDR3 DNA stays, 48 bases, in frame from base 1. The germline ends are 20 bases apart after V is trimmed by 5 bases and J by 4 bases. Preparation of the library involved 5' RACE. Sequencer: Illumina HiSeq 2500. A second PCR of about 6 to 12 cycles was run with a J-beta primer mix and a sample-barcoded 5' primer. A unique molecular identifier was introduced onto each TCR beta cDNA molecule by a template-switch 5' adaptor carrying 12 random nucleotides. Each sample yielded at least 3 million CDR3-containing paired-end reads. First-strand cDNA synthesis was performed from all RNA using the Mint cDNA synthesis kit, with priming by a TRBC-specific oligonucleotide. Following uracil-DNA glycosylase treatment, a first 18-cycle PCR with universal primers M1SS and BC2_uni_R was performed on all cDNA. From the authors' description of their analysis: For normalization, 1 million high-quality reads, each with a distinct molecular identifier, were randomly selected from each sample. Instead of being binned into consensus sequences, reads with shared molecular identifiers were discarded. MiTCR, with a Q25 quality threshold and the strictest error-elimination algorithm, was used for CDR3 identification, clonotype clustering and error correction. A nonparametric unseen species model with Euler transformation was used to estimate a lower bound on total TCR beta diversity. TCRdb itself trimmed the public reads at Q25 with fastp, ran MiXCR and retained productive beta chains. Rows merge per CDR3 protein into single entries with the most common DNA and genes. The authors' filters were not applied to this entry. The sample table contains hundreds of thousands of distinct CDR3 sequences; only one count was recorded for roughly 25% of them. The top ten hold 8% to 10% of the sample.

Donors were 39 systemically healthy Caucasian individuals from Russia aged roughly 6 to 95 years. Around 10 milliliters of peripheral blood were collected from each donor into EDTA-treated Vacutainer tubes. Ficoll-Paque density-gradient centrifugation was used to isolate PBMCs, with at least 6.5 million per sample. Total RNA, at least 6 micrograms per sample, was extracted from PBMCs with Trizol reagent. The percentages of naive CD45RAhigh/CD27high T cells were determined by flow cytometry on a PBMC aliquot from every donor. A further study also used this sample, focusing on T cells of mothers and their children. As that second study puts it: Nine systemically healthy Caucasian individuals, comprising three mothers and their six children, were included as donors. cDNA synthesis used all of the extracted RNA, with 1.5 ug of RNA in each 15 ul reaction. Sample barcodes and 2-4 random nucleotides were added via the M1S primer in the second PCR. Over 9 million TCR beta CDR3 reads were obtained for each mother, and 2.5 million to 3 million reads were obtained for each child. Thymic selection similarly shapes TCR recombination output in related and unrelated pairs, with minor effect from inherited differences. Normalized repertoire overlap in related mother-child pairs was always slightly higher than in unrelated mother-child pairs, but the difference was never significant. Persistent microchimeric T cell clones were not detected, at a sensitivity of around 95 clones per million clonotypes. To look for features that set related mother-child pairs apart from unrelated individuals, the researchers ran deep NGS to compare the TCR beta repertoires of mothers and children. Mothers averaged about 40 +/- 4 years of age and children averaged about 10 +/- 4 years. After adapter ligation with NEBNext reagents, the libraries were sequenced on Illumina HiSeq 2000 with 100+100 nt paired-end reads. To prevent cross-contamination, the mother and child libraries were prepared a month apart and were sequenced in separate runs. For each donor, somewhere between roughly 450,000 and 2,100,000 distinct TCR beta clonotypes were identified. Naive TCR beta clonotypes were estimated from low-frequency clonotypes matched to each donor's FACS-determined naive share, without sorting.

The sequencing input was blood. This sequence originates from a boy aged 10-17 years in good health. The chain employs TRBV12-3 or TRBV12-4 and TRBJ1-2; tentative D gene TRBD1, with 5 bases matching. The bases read TGTGCCAGCAGTACCCAAGACAGAGGGCCCGTCTATGGCTACACCTTC. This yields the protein CASSTQDRGPVYGYTF.